Following are 11 T cell receptor beta chains from one sample sequenced in a study of blood T cell repertoires in COVID-19. Clones were read by immunoSEQ multiplex PCR, and TCRdb kept only the in-frame ones, dropping some. The data show 250,000 to 350,000 clones, 87% seen once. The source material was peripheral blood. Receptors were obtained from a woman aged 45 to 65 who had recovered from COVID-19.

The chain joins TRBV28 to TRBJ2-2; TRBD1 matches 10 bases. The CDR3 is 15 residues long. With V trimmed by 8 bases and J by 2 bases, 5 bases remained unmatched. CDR1 and CDR2 (germline): MDHEN, SYDVKM. The CDR3 sequence: CASLGTGENTGELFF. CDR3 coding DNA: TGTGCCAGCTTGGGGACAGGGGAAAACACCGGGGAGCTGTTTTTT. The full variable domain, completed using reference TRBV28 and TRBJ2-2, is DVKVTQSSRYLVKRTGEKVFLECVQDMDHENMFWYRQDPGLGLRLIYFSYDVKMKEKGDIPEGYSVSREKKERFSLILESASTNQTSMYLCASLGTGENTGELFFGEGSRLTVL.

The chain uses TRBV5-6 and TRBJ2-5; D might be TRBD1 (5 bases). The CDR3 runs to 16 residues. V dropped 4 bases and J dropped 7 bases, with 23 bases sitting between them. Germline loops: CDR1 SGHDT, CDR2 YYEEEE. CDR3 in amino acids: CASSPSTVPTPGTQYF. CDR3 DNA sequence: TGTGCCAGCAGCCCCTCGACAGTCCCTACCCCAGGGACCCAGTACTTC.

Concerning this clone itself: Distinct nucleotide sequences in the sample also encode this CDR3. The CDR3, as DNA: TGTGCCAGCTCACCACCACAGGGAACCGGGGAGCTGTTTTTT. It encodes CASSPPQGTGELFF. The chain is built from TRBV18 and TRBJ2-2, with D perhaps matching TRBD1 (6 bases). Germline values: CDR1 KGHSH, CDR2 LQKENI. V was trimmed by 0 bases and J by 5 bases, leaving 7 bases between them. This CDR3 region has 14 residues.

Regarding this clone: The junction does not match germline at one end; this may be a read error. The genes are TRBV7-2 and TRBJ1-2; 8 positions match TRBD1. Germline V gives CDR1 SGHTA, CDR2 FQGNSA. The CDR3 runs to 12 residues. The CDR3 bases are TGTGCCAGCAGCTCCTACAGGGGGACAGTTTTCTTC. This gives the protein CASSSYRGTVFF.

This clone came up once. This sequence joins TRBV7-9 and TRBJ2-2, with 7 positions matching TRBD1. The CDR3 has 17 amino acids. Germline V lookup: CDR1 SEHNR, CDR2 FQNEAQ (reference sequence). V shed 7 bases and J 0 bases; nucleotides not matched to a gene: 11. CDR3 region: CASTRNVGTANTGELFF. The CDR3 nucleotides are TGTGCCAGCACCCGGAACGTTGGGACAGCGAACACCGGGGAGCTGTTTTTT.

This clone was picked up a small number of times. The chain recombines TRBV27 with TRBJ1-5; possible D gene TRBD1, 6 bases. From germline, CDR1 is MNHEY and CDR2 SMNVEV (reference sequence). There are 16 residues in the CDR3. The V and J ends lost 5 bases and 3 bases respectively, with 17 bases between them. The DNA for the CDR3 is TGTGCCAGCAGTACTAAAAAAACAGGGATCAATCAGCCCCAGCATTTT. This gives the protein CASSTKKTGINQPQHF.

The chain has TRBV4-3 and TRBJ2-2, with 7 bases lining up with TRBD2. V lost 6 bases and J lost 3; bases outside the gene matches: 16. The length of the CDR3 is 18 residues. Germline V gene sequence: CDR1 LGHNA, CDR2 YSLEER. The CDR3 DNA follows: TGCGCCAGCAGTCCGGATTTATGGCGGGAGTCTTACACCGGGGAGCTGTTTTTT. Amino acid sequence: CASSPDLWRESYTGELFF.

This clone occurred a few times. This sequence joins TRBV2 and TRBJ1-1, with D maybe TRBD1 (5 bases). Germline V gene data show CDR1 as SNHLY and CDR2 as FYNNEI. The CDR3 runs 15 residues. The V end lost 3 bases, the J end lost 0 bases, and 11 bases lay between the germline ends. The CDR3 DNA sequence: TGTGCCAGCAGTGATAGTAAGGGGATGAACACTGAAGCTTTCTTT. As protein: CASSDSKGMNTEAFF.

The chain couples TRBV2 to TRBJ1-2; TRBD1 matches 7 bases. CDR3 length: 15 amino acids. J was trimmed by 3 bases and V by 3 bases; bases with no gene match: 7. Germline CDR1 is SNHLY and CDR2 is FYNNEI. CDR3 in amino acids: CASSDTTGWDYGYTF. For the CDR3, the DNA is TGTGCCAGCAGTGACACGACAGGGTGGGACTATGGCTACACCTTC.

The chain is built from TRBV11-2 and TRBJ1-2; 12 nucleotides agree with TRBD1. The CDR3 loop spans 17 amino acids. CDR1 is SGHAT, CDR2 FQNNGV, per germline. V shed 5 bases, J shed 8 bases, and the junction held 15 bases outside the gene matches. The CDR3 region is CASSRSGTGGLWGGYTF. In DNA form, the CDR3 reads TGTGCCAGCAGCCGCTCCGGGACAGGGGGCCTATGGGGAGGCTACACCTTC. Full variable domain (missing parts from reference TRBV11-2 and TRBJ1-2): EAGVAQSPRYKIIEKRQSVAFWCNPISGHATLYWYQQILGQGPKLLIQFQNNGVVDDSQLPKDRFSAERLKGVDSTLKIQPAKLEDSAVYLCASSRSGTGGLWGGYTFGSGTRLTVV.

The V gene is TRBV7-6, the J gene TRBJ2-4; D unresolved. CDR1 and CDR2 (germline): SGHVS, FNYEAQ. The CDR3 is 16 residues long. V was clipped by 1 base and J by 0 bases, with 10 bases between them. The DNA for the CDR3 is TGTGCCAGCAGCTTAGGGGCAGGATTAGCCAAAAACATTCAGTACTTC. Protein product: CASSLGAGLAKNIQYF.